This T cell receptor beta chain was identified during a study of metastatic and nonmetastatic thyroid tumors. Many counts were recorded for this clone. The CDR3 contains 15 residues. The ends were cut back, 6 bases at V and 4 bases at J, with 15 bases in the middle. Germline assignment: CDR1 SGHVS and CDR2 FQNEAQ. Methods used by the authors: Clinicopathological groups supplied CDR3 differences that were used to build a distant-metastasis classifier for papillary thyroid cancer. TCRdb reanalyzed the PCR reads with MiXCR. TCRdb, not the authors, supplied the V and J calls. The top ten hold under 30% of the sample, which has about 41,000 clones, roughly 11% seen once. Treatment of any kind had been given to no patient before thyroid surgery.

The receptor was isolated from a female donor with papillary thyroid cancer or a benign thyroid nodule (not recorded which). Some clones in this sample may be carry-over from other donors' samples. Sequenced sample: blood. The chain couples TRBV7-8 to TRBJ1-4; D is ambiguous. The CDR3 DNA is TGTGCCAGCAGAAAGGTAGGGCAGTTTAATGAAAAACTGTTTTTT. It codes for CASRKVGQFNEKLFF.